This is a list of T cell receptor beta chains from one sample in a study of CD8+ T cells in alopecia areata. TCRdb's table, derived via immunoSEQ multiplex PCR, lists solely in-frame clones and lacks some. The repertoire holds under 200,000 clones, with roughly 65% as singletons. The sample in question was CD4+ T cells sorted from blood, obtained at week 4, from a patient treated with tofacitinib. The receptors here all came from a human donor with alopecia areata. Both conserved end residues are part of each CDR3. A D gene is named only where the DNA matches it firmly. The size of a clone is reported for some rows only, either as once, few or many, or as a class for expanded clones.

cdr3_nt,cdr3_aa,clone_size,j_call,v_call,d_call
TGTGCCACCAGCAGAGATGCGGAGACCCAGTACTTC,CATSRDAETQYF,.,TRBJ2-5,TRBV15,.
TGTGCCAGCAGCTATGGGGGAAGAGGCACAGATACGCAGTATTTT,CASSYGGRGTDTQYF,.,TRBJ2-3,TRBV11-2,.
TGCGCCAGCAGCTATGCGGCGGGGGCCGATGGCTACACCTTC,CASSYAAGADGYTF,.,TRBJ1-2,TRBV5-1,.
TGCAGCGTACTGACAGTACCACCACATAAGTTCTTC,CSVLTVPPHKFF,.,TRBJ2-1,TRBV29-1,.
TGTGCCAGCAGTTTATCGGACAGGGGGCGCAACATTCAGTACTTC,CASSLSDRGRNIQYF,.,TRBJ2-4,TRBV27,TRBD1
TGCGCCAGCAGCCAATTACACGGTGGCTACACCTTC,CASSQLHGGYTF,few,TRBJ1-2,TRBV4-1,.
TGTGCCTGGGAACAGGGCGCTAGAGTCAAAAACATTCAGTACTTC,CAWEQGARVKNIQYF,.,TRBJ2-4,TRBV30,.
TGTGCCAGCAGTGATCCCGGGACTAGCGGTTACGAGCAGTACTTC,CASSDPGTSGYEQYF,once,TRBJ2-7,TRBV25-1,TRBD2
TGTGCCAGCAGCCTAGCGGGGGGCTATAATGAGCAGTTCTTC,CASSLAGGYNEQFF,few,TRBJ2-1,TRBV11-1,TRBD2
TGTGCCTGGAGTGTAAAGCTAGCGGGGGTAGATACGCAGTATTTT,CAWSVKLAGVDTQYF,.,TRBJ2-3,TRBV30,TRBD2
TGCGCCAGCAGCCAAGACCCACCGACAGGGGTGGGGGCCAACGTCCTGACTTTC,CASSQDPPTGVGANVLTF,.,TRBJ2-6,TRBV4-3,TRBD1
TGCAGCGTTGAAGGACAGGTATCCTACAATGAGCAGTTCTTC,CSVEGQVSYNEQFF,.,TRBJ2-1,TRBV29-1,.
TGTGCCAGCAGTTTAGTCATTTCAGGGGGGAATTCACCCCTCCACTTT,CASSLVISGGNSPLHF,.,TRBJ1-6,TRBV27,TRBD1
TGCAGCGCCCGACCGAACTCTGGGGCCAACGTCCTGACTTTC,CSARPNSGANVLTF,few,TRBJ2-6,TRBV29-1,.
TGTGCCAGTGGGGACAGGCCGTCCTATGGCTACACCTTC,CASGDRPSYGYTF,.,TRBJ1-2,TRBV19,TRBD1
TGTGCCAGCAGTTCTGCCGACAGGGATTTTTACGAGCAGTACTTC,CASSSADRDFYEQYF,.,TRBJ2-7,TRBV28,TRBD1
TGTGCCATCAGTGAGCCGGGACAGGGTGTTGAAGCTTTCTTT,CAISEPGQGVEAFF,.,TRBJ1-1,TRBV10-3,TRBD1
TGCGCCAGCACCGACACAGCGAACACTGAAGCTTTCTTT,CASTDTANTEAFF,.,TRBJ1-1,TRBV5-1,.
TGTGCCAGCAGCTTAGGGCAGGGGAAGGGACATGGCTACACCTTC,CASSLGQGKGHGYTF,.,TRBJ1-2,TRBV7-8,.
TGCGCCAGCAGCTACCCGGGCAGAAAAGAGACCCAGTACTTC,CASSYPGRKETQYF,few,TRBJ2-5,TRBV5-1,.
TGCAGCGTTGCCCCCCCGGGCCTCGGCTACACCTTC,CSVAPPGLGYTF,.,TRBJ1-2,TRBV29-1,.
TGCGCCAGCAGCCTCCACAGGGGACCCACAGATACGCAGTATTTT,CASSLHRGPTDTQYF,.,TRBJ2-3,TRBV5-1,TRBD1
TGTGCCACCAGCTTGGGGAACATTCAGTACTTC,CATSLGNIQYF,.,TRBJ2-4,TRBV15,.
TGTGCCTGGAGTGCGGGGGGGCACACTGAAGCTTTCTTT,CAWSAGGHTEAFF,.,TRBJ1-1,TRBV30,.
TGTGCCAGCAGTGAAGTGGCAGTCGGCTACGAGCAGTACTTC,CASSEVAVGYEQYF,.,TRBJ2-7,TRBV6-1,.
TGTGCCAGCAGTGGAATAAGAGGGAGATACAATGAGCAGTTCTTC,CASSGIRGRYNEQFF,.,TRBJ2-1,TRBV25-1,.
TGTGCCTGGAGGGACAGGGATGATGGTGAAGCTTTCTTT,CAWRDRDDGEAFF,.,TRBJ1-1,TRBV30,TRBD1
TGCGCCAGCAGCTTGGTGGGCAGCACAGATACGCAGTATTTT,CASSLVGSTDTQYF,.,TRBJ2-3,TRBV5-1,.